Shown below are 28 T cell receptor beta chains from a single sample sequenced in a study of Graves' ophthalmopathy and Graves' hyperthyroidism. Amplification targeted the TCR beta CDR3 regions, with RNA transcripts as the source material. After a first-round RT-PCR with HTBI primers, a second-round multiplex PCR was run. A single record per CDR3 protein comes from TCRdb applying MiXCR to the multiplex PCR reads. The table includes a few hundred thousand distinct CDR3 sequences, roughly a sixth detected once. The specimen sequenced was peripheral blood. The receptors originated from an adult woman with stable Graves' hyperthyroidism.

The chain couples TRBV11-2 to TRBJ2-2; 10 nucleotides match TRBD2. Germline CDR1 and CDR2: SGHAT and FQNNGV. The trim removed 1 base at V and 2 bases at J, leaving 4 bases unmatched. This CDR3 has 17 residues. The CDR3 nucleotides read TGTGCCAGCAGCTTAGTTAGCGGGGGGCCTAACACCGGGGAGCTGTTTTTT. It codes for CASSLVSGGPNTGELFF.

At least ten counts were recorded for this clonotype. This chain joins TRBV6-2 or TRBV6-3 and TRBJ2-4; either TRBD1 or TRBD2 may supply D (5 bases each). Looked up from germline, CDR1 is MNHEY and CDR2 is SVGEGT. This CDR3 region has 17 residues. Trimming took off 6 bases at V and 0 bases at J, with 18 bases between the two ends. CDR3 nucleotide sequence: TGTGCCAGCAGCGTATTCGGGACCCTCTTAGCCAAAAACATTCAGTACTTC. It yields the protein CASSVFGTLLAKNIQYF.

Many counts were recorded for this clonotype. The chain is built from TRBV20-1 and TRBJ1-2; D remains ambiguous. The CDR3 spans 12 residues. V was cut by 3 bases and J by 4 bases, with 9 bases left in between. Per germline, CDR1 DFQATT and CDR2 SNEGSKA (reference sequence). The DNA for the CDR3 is TGCAGTGCTAGGGGGAGCACCTATGGCTACACCTTC. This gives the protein CSARGSTYGYTF.

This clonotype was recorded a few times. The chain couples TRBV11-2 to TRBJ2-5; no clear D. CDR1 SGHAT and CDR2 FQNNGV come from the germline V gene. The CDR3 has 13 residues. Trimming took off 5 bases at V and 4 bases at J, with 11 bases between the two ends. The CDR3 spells CASSPTFLETQYF. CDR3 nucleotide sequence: TGTGCCAGCAGCCCCACGTTCTTAGAGACCCAGTACTTC.

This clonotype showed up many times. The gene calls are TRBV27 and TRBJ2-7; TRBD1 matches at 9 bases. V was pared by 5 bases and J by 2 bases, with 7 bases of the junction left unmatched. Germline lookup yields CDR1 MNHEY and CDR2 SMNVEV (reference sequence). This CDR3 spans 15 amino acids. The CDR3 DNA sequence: TGTGCCAGCAGTAAGCGGACAGGGGATACCTACGAGCAGTACTTC. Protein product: CASSKRTGDTYEQYF.

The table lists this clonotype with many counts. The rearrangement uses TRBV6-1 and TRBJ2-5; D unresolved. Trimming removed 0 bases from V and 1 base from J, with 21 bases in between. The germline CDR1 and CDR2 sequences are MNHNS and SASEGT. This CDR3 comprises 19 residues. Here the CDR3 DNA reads TGTGCCAGCAGTGAAGCCTCCTTTGCGGCCCCCCGAGGCCAAGAGACCCAGTACTTC. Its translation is CASSEASFAAPRGQETQYF.

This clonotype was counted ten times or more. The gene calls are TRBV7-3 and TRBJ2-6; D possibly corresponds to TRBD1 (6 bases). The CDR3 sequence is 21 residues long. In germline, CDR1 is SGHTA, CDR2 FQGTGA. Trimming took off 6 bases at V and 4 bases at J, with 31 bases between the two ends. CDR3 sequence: CASSRPTATGHTQGGANVLTF. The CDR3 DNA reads TGTGCCAGCAGTCGTCCGACCGCGACAGGTCACACCCAGGGAGGGGCCAACGTCCTGACTTTC.

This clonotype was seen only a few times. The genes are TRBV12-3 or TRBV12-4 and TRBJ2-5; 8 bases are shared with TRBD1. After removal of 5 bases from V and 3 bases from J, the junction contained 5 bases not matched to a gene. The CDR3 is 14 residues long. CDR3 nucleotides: TGTGCCAGCAGTCAGACAGGGGAGGAAGAGACCCAGTACTTC. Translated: CASSQTGEEETQYF.

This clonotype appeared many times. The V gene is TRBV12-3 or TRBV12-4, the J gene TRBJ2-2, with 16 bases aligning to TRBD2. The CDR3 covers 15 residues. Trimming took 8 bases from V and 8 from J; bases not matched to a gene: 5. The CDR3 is CASGTSGRASGELFF. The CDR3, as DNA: TGTGCCAGCGGGACTAGCGGGAGGGCCTCTGGGGAGCTGTTTTTT.

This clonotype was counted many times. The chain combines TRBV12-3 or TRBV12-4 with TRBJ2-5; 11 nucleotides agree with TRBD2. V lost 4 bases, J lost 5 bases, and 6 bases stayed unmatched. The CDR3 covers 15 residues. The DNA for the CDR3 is TGTGCCAGCAGTTCCCGGGGGACTAGCGGTGAGACCCAGTACTTC. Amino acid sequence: CASSSRGTSGETQYF.

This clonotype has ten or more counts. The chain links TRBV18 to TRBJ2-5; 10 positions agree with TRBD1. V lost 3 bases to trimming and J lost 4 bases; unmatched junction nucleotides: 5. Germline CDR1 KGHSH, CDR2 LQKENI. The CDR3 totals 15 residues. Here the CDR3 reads CASSPGTGVRETQYF. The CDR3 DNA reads TGTGCCAGCTCACCCGGGACAGGGGTGCGAGAGACCCAGTACTTC.

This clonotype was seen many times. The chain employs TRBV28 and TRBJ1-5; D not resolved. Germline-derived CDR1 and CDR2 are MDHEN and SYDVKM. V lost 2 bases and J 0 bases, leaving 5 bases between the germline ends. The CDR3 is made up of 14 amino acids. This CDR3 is CASSLPFSNQPQHF. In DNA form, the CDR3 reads TGTGCCAGCAGTTTACCTTTTAGCAATCAGCCCCAGCATTTT.

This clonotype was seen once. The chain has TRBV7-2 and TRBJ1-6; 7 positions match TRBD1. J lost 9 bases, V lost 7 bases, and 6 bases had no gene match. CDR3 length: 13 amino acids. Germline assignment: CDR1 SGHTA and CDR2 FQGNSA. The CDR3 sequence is CASTWTGGSPLHF. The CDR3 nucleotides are TGTGCCAGCACGTGGACAGGCGGTTCACCCCTCCACTTT.

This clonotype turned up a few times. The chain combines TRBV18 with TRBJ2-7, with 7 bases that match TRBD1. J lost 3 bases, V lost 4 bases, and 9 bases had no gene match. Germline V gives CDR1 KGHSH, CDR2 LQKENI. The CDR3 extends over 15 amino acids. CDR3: CASSLTGQLYYEQYF. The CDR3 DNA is TGTGCCAGCTCACTCACGGGACAGCTTTACTACGAGCAGTACTTC. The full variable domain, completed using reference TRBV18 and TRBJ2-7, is NAGVMQNPRHLVRRRGQEARLRCSPMKGHSHVYWYRQLPEEGLKFMVYLQKENIIDESGMPKERFSAEFPKEGPSILRIQQVVRGDSAAYFCASSLTGQLYYEQYFGPGTRLTVT.

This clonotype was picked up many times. Here the CDR3 DNA reads TGTGCCTTCATGGGGGGGCGCGGGTACGAGCAGTACTTC. Translation gives CAFMGGRGYEQYF. The J gene is TRBJ2-7, the V gene TRBV5-4; maybe TRBD2 (7 bases). Trimming removed 10 bases at V and 4 bases at J, with 18 bases between. Germline values: CDR1 SGHNT, CDR2 YYREEE (reference sequence). The CDR3 covers 13 residues.

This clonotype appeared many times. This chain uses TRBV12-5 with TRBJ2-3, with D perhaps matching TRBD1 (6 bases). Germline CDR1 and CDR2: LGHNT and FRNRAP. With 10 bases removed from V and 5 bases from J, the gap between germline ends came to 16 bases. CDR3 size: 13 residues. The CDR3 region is CATLQGSIDTQYF. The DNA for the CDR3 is TGTGCTACATTACAGGGTTCAATAGATACGCAGTATTTT.

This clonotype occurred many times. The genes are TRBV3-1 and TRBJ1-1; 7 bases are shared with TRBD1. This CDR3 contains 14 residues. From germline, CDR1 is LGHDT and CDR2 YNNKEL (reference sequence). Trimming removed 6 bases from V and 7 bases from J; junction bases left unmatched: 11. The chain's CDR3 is CASSVLGGAGEAFF. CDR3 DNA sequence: TGTGCCAGCAGTGTACTAGGGGGCGCCGGTGAAGCTTTCTTT.

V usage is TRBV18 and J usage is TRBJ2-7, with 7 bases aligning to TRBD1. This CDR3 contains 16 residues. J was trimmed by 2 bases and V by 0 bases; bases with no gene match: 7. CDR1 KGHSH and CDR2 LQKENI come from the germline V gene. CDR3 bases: TGTGCCAGCTCACCACCGGGGACAGCCAGGGCCTACGAGCAGTACTTC. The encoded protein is CASSPPGTARAYEQYF.

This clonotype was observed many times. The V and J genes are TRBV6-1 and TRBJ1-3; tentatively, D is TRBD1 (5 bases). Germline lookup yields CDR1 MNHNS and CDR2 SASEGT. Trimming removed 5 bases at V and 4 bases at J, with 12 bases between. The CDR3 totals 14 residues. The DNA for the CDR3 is TGTGCCAGCAGTAGACAGCAGTCCGGAAACACCATATATTTT. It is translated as CASSRQQSGNTIYF.

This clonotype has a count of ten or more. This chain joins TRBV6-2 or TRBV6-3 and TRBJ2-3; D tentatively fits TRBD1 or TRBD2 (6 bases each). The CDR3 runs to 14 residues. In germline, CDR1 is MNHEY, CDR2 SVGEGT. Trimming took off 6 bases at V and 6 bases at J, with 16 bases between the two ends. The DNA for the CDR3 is TGTGCCAGCAGCACAACAGGGACTTGGGATACGCAGTATTTT. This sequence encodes CASSTTGTWDTQYF.

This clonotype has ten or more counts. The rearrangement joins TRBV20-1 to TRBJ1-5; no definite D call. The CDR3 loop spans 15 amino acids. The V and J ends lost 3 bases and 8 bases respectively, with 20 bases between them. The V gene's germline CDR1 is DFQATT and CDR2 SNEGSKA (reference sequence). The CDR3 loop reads CSASAGSSPAEPQHF. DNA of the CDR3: TGCAGTGCTAGTGCCGGCAGTTCCCCTGCTGAGCCCCAGCATTTT.

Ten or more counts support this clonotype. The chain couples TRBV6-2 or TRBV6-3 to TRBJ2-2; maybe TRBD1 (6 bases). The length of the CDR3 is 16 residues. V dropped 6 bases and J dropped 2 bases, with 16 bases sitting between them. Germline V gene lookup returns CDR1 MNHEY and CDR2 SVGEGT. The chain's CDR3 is CASSPPRGTNTGELFF. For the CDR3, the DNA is TGTGCCAGCAGCCCACCTAGGGGGACAAACACCGGGGAGCTGTTTTTT.

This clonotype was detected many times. This chain's CDR3 is CASAFSAEAFF. The CDR3 DNA reads as TGTGCCAGCGCGTTTTCGGCTGAAGCTTTCTTT. The chain carries TRBV12-3 or TRBV12-4 and TRBJ1-1; D not certain. V was trimmed by 8 bases and J by 6 bases, leaving 10 bases between them. CDR3 length equals 11 residues.

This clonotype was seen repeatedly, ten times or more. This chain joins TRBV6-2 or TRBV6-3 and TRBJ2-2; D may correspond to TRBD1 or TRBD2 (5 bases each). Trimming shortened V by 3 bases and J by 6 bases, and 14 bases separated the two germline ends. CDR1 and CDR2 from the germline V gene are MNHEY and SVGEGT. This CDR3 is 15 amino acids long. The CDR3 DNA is TGTGCCAGCAGTTATCAAGTCTTGGGGGCCGGGGAGCTGTTTTTT. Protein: CASSYQVLGAGELFF.

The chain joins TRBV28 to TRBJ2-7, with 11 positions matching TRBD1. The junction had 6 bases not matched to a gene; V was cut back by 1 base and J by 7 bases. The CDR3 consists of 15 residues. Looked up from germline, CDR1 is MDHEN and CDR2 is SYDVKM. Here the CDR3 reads CASSLSGTGGREQYF. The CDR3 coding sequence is TGTGCCAGCAGTTTATCCGGGACAGGGGGTCGGGAGCAGTACTTC. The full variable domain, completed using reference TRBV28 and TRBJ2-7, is DVKVTQSSRYLVKRTGEKVFLECVQDMDHENMFWYRQDPGLGLRLIYFSYDVKMKEKGDIPEGYSVSREKKERFSLILESASTNQTSMYLCASSLSGTGGREQYFGPGTRLTVT.

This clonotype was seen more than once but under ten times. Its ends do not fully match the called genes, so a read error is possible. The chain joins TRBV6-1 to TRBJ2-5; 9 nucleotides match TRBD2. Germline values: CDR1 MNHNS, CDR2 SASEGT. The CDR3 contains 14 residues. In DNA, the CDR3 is TGTGCCATCAGTGAAGGGCTAGCGGGACCAACCCAGTACTTC. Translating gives CAISEGLAGPTQYF.

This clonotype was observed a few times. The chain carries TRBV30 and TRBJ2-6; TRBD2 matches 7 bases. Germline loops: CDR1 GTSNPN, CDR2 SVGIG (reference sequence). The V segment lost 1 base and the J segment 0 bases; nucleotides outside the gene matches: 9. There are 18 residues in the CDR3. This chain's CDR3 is CAWSDSGTAVSGANVLTF. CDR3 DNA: TGTGCCTGGAGTGACAGCGGGACGGCAGTCTCTGGGGCCAACGTCCTGACTTTC.

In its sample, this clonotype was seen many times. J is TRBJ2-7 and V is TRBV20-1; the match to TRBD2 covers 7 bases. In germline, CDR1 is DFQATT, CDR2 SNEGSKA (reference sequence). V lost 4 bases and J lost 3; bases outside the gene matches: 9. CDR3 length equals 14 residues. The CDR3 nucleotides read TGCAGTGCTACTAAAGCGGGAAGGCGCTACGAGCAGTACTTC. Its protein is CSATKAGRRYEQYF.